This T cell receptor beta chain was captured by sequencing in a study of tumor-infiltrating lymphocytes in primary liver carcinoma. Study in general: Samples gave roughly 3.65 to 8 million productive TCRbeta reads, similar across tissue types.

Study-wide findings and caveats: Reduced overlap was seen in tumor-adjacent and tumor-blood pairs versus tumor region pairs. When set against blood, tumors had a significantly higher top-250-clone fraction (p = 0.039).

A primer in the constant region served to generate TCR beta cDNA from 500 ng of total RNA. Three nested multiplex PCR rounds of slightly modified ARM-PCR generated TCR beta libraries. Each of the first two PCR rounds ran approximately 11 cycles with TRBV1-TRBV30 forward and C-beta reverse primers. TCRdb re-called the multiplex PCR reads through MiXCR, storing one row per CDR3 protein. Among under 150,000 distinct CDR3 sequences listed, roughly 70% were seen once. The roughly 19-32 mg bulk tissue piece was not sorted before simultaneous RNA and DNA extraction. HBV chronically infected the treatment-naive patients. Concerning this clonotype: Its specificity is unknown.

The germline V gene encodes CDR1 SNHLY and CDR2 FYNNEI. The CDR3 loop spans 14 amino acids. J was trimmed by 2 bases and V by 5 bases; bases with no gene match: 5. The V and J genes are TRBV2 and TRBJ2-5; 7 nucleotides match TRBD2. The sequence was obtained from a woman aged 60-75 years with primary liver carcinoma and hepatitis B virus infection. The sequenced sample consisted of tumor-adjacent normal liver tissue. CDR3 sequence reads: CASSSGTLQETQYF. CDR3 coding DNA: TGTGCCAGCAGTAGCGGGACTCTTCAAGAGACCCAGTACTTC.